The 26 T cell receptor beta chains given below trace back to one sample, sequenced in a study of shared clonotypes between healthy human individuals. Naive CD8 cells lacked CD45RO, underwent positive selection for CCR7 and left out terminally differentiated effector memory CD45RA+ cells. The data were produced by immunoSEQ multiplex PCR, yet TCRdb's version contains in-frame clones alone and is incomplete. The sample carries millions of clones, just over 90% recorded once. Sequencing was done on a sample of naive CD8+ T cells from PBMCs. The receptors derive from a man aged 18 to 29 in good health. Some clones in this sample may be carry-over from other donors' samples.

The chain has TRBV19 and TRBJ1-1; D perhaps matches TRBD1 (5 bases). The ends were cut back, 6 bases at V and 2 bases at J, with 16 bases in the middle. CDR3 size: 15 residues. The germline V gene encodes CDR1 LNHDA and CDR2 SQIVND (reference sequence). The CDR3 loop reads CASRRGRGPNTEAFF. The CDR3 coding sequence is TGTGCCAGTAGACGGGGGAGGGGCCCCAACACTGAAGCTTTCTTT.

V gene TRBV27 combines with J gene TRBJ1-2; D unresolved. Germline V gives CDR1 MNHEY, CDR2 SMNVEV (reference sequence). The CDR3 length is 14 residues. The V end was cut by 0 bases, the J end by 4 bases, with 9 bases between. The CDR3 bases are TGTGCCAGCAGTTTATCTGGCAGGAGCTATGGCTACACCTTC. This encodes CASSLSGRSYGYTF.

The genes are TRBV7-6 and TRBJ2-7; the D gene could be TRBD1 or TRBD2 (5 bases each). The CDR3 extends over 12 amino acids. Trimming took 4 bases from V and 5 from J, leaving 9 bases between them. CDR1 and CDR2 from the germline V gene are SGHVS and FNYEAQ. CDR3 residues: CASSSRGDEQYF. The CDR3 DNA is TGTGCCAGCAGCTCCAGAGGGGACGAGCAGTACTTC.

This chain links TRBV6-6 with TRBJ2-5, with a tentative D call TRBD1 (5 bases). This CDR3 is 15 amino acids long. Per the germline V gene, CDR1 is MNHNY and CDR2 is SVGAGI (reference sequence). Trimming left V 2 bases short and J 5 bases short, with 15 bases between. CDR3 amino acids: CASSYAPRGRETQYF. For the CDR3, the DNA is TGTGCCAGCAGTTACGCTCCTAGGGGTCGGGAGACCCAGTACTTC.

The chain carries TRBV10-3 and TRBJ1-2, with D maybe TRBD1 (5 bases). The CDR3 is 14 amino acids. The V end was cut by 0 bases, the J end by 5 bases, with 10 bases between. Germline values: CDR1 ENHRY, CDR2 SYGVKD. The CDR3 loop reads CAISESSGTYGYTF. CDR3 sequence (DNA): TGTGCCATCAGTGAGTCGTCAGGGACGTATGGCTACACCTTC.

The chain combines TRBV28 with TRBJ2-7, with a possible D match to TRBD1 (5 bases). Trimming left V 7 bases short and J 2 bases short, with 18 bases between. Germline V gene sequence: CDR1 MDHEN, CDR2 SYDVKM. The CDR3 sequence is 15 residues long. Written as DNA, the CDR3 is TGTGCCAGCACCAGGACACCCCCATCAACCTACGAGCAGTACTTC. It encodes CASTRTPPSTYEQYF.

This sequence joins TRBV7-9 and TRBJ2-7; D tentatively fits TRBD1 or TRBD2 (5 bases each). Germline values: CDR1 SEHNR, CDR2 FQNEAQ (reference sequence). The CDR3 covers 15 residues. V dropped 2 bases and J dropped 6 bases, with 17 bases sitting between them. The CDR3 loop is CASSLFPRERGEQYF. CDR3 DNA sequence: TGTGCCAGCAGCTTATTCCCCAGGGAACGGGGCGAGCAGTACTTC.

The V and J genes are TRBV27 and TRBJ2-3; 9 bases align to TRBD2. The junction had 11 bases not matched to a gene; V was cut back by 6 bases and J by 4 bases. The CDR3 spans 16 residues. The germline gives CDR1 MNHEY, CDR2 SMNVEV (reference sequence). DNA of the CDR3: TGTGCCAGCAGGGCCCTTAGCGGGAGAAAAGCAGATACGCAGTATTTT. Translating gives CASRALSGRKADTQYF.

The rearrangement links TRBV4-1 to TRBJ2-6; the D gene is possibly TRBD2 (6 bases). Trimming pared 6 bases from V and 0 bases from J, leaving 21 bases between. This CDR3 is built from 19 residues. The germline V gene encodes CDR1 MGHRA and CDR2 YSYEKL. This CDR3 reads CASRYRAGTESSGANVLTF. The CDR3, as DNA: TGCGCCAGCAGATACCGGGCCGGGACTGAAAGCTCTGGGGCCAACGTCCTGACTTTC.

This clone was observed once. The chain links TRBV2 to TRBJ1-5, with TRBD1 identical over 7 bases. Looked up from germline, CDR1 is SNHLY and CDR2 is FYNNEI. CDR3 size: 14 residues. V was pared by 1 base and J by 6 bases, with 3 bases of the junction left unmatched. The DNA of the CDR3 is TGTGCCAGCAGTGAAGACAGGGGAGGTCAGCCCCAGCATTTT. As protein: CASSEDRGGQPQHF.

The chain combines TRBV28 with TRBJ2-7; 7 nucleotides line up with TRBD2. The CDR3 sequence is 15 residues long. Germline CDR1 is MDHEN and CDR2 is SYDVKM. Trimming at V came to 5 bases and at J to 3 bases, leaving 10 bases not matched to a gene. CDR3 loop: CASSDPLGEGYEQYF. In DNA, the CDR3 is TGTGCCAGCAGTGACCCTCTGGGGGAGGGCTACGAGCAGTACTTC.

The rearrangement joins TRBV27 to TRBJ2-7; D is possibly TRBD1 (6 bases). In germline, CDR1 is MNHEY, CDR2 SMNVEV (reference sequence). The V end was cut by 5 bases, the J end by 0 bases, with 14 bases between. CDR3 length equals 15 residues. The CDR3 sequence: CASSLRGWSSYEQYF. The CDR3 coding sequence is TGTGCCAGCAGTCTCAGGGGATGGAGCTCCTACGAGCAGTACTTC.

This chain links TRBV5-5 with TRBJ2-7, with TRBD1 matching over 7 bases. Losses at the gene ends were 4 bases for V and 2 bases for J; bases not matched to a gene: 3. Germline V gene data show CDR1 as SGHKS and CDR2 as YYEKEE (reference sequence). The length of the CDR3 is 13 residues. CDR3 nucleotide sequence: TGTGCCAGCAGCACAGGGACAGCCTACGAGCAGTACTTC. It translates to CASSTGTAYEQYF. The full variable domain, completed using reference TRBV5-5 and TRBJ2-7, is DAGVTQSPTHLIKTRGQQVTLRCSPISGHKSVSWYQQVLGQGPQFIFQYYEKEERGRGNFPDRFSARQFPNYSSELNVNALLLGDSALYLCASSTGTAYEQYFGPGTRLTVT.

The CDR3 DNA follows: TGTGCCAGCAGTTCGGACAGGGTGTTCTACGAGCAGTACTTC. Its translation is CASSSDRVFYEQYF. This sequence joins TRBV28 and TRBJ2-7; 8 bases match TRBD1. The CDR3 totals 14 residues. In germline, CDR1 is MDHEN, CDR2 SYDVKM. V lost 4 bases to trimming and J lost 3 bases; unmatched junction nucleotides: 5.

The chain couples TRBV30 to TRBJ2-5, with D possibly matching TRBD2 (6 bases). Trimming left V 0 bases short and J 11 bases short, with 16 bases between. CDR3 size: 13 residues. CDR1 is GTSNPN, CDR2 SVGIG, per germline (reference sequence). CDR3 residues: CAWSVTRGLEQYF. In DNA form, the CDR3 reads TGTGCCTGGAGTGTAACGCGGGGACTTGAGCAGTACTTC. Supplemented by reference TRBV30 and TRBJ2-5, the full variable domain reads SQTIHQWPATLVQPVGSPLSLECTVEGTSNPNLYWYRQAAGRGLQLLFYSVGIGQISSEVPQNLSASRPQDRQFILSSKKLLLSDSGFYLCAWSVTRGLEQYFGPGTRLLVL.

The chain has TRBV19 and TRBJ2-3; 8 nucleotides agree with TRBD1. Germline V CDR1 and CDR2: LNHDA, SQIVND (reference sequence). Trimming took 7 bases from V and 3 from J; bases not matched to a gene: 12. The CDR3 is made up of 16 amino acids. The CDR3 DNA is TGTGCCAGTAAAGGGACAGGAACCCGCTGGACAGATACGCAGTATTTT. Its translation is CASKGTGTRWTDTQYF.

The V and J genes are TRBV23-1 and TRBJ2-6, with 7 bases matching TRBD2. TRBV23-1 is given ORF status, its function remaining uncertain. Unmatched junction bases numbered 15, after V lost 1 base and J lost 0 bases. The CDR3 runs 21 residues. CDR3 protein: CASSQWGINGRISSGANVLTF. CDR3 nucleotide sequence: TGCGCCAGCAGTCAATGGGGGATCAACGGGAGGATCAGCTCTGGGGCCAACGTCCTGACTTTC.

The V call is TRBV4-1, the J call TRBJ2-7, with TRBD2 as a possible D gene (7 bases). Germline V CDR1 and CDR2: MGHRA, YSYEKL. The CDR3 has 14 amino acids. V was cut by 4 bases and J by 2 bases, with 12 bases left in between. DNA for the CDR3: TGCGCCAGCAGCCCGAGGGGGACTACCTACGAGCAGTACTTC. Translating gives CASSPRGTTYEQYF.

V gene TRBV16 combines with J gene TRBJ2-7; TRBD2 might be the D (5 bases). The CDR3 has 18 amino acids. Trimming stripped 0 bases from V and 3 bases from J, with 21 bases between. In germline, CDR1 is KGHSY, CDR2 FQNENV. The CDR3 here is CASSQSMAGVNVFYEQYF. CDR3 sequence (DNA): TGTGCCAGCAGCCAATCGATGGCCGGGGTTAACGTGTTCTACGAGCAGTACTTC.

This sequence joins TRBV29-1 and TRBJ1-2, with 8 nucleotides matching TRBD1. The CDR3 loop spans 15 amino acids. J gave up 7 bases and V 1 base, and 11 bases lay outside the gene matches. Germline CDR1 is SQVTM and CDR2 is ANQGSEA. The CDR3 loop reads CSVEGTGWSTSGYTF. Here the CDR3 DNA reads TGCAGCGTTGAAGGGACAGGGTGGAGTACTAGTGGCTACACCTTC.

CDR3 sequence: CASEAGDPLLEGEQYF. CDR3 DNA sequence: TGTGCCTCAGAAGCGGGGGACCCGTTGCTTGAGGGCGAGCAGTACTTC. This chain connects TRBV7-9 to TRBJ2-7; 8 nucleotides line up with TRBD2. This CDR3 region has 16 residues. Losses at the gene ends were 11 bases for V and 6 bases for J; bases not matched to a gene: 21. Germline V gene lookup returns CDR1 SEHNR and CDR2 FQNEAQ (reference sequence).

This CDR3 reads CASSLGGAGHEQYF. The CDR3 DNA reads TGTGCCAGCAGTTTAGGGGGCGCAGGCCACGAGCAGTACTTC. The rearrangement uses TRBV5-6 and TRBJ2-7, with 7 bases aligning to TRBD1. V lost 5 bases to trimming and J lost 5 bases; unmatched junction nucleotides: 10. Germline lookup yields CDR1 SGHDT and CDR2 YYEEEE. The length of the CDR3 is 14 residues.

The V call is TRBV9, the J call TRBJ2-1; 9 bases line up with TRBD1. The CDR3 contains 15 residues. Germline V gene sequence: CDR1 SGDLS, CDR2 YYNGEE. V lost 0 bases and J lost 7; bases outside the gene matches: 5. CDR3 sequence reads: CASSVVGQGVNEQFF. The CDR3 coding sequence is TGTGCCAGCAGCGTAGTGGGACAGGGTGTTAATGAGCAGTTCTTC.

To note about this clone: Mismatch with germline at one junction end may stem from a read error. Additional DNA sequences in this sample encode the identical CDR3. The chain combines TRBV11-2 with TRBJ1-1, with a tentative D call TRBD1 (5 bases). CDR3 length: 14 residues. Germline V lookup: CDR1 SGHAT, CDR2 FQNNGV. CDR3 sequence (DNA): TGTGCCAGCAGTTTAGGTACGGGGGGACGGGAAGCTTTCTTT. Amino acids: CASSLGTGGREAFF.

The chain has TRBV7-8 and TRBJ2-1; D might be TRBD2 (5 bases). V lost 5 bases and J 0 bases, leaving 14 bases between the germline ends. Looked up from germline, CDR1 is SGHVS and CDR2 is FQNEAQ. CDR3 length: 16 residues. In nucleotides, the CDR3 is TGTGCCAGCAGCCAAGGGAGAGGGAGCTCCTACAATGAGCAGTTCTTC. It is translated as CASSQGRGSSYNEQFF. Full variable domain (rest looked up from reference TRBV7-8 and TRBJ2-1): GAGVSQSPRYKVAKRGQDVALRCDPISGHVSLFWYQQALGQGPEFLTYFQNEAQLDKSGLPSDRFFAERPEGSVSTLKIQRTQQEDSAVYLCASSQGRGSSYNEQFFGPGTRLTVL.

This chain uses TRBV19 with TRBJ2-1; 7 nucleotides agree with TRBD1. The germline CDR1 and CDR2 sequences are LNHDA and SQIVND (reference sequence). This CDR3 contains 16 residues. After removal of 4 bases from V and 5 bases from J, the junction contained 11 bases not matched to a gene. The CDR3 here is CASSTITWDSHNEQFF. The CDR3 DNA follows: TGTGCCAGTAGTACGATTACCTGGGACAGCCACAATGAGCAGTTCTTC. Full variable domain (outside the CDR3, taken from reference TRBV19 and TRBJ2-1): DGGITQSPKYLFRKEGQNVTLSCEQNLNHDAMYWYRQDPGQGLRLIYYSQIVNDFQKGDIAEGYSVSREKKESFPLTVTSAQKNPTAFYLCASSTITWDSHNEQFFGPGTRLTVL.